This T cell receptor beta chain appears in the sequencing data of a study of shared clonotypes between healthy human individuals. Here immunoSEQ multiplex PCR was the method, and the copy in TCRdb shows in-frame clones only, minus some. The sample holds roughly 2,000,000 clones, 93% seen once. Terminally differentiated effector memory CD45RA+ cells were left out of the naive CD8 fraction, which was CD45RO-negative and positively selected for CCR7. The donor population consisted of healthy HIV-negative adults with no recent acute infections or vaccinations. The germline V gene encodes CDR1 SEHNR and CDR2 FQNEAQ (reference sequence). After removal of 7 bases from V and 0 bases from J, the junction contained 6 bases not matched to a gene. The CDR3 spans 15 residues. Study conclusions and caveats: Across four donors, naive CD4 shared 5% to 6%, naive CD8 around 3.8%, memory CD4 about 2.5%, memory CD8 about 0.38%.

Notes on this clone: Its antigen is currently unknown.

This chain uses TRBV7-9 with TRBJ2-1, with 7 positions matching TRBD1. The specimen was naive CD8+ T cells from PBMCs. The TCR sequence derives from a man between 18 and 35 years old in good health. Some clones in this sample may be carry-over from other donors' samples. The CDR3 loop is CASTSGDSSYNEQFF. CDR3 nucleotide sequence: TGTGCCAGCACCTCTGGGGACAGCTCCTACAATGAGCAGTTCTTC.